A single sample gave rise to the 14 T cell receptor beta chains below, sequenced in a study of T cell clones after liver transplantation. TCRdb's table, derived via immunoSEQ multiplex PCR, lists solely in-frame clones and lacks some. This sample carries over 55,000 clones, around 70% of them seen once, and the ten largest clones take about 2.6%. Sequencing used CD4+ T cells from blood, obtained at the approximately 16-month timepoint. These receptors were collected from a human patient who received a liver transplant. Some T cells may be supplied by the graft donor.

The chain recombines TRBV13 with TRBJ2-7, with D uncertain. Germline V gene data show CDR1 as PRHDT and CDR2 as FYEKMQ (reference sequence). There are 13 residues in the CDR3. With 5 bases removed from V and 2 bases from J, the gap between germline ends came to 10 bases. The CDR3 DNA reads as TGTGCCAGCAGCCCACCGGAAACCTACGAGCAGTACTTC. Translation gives CASSPPETYEQYF.

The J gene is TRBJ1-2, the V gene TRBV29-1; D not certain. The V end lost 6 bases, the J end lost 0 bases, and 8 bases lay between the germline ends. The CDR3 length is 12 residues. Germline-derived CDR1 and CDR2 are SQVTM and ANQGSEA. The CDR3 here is CSVVYPNYGYTF. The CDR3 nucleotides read TGCAGCGTCGTATATCCTAACTATGGCTACACCTTC.

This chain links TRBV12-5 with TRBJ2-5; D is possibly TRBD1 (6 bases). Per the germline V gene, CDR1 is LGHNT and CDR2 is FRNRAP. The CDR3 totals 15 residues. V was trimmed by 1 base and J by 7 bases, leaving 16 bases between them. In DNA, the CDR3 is TGTGCTAGTGGTTTGGGTTCAGGGGCCCCCCGGACCCAGTACTTC. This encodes CASGLGSGAPRTQYF.

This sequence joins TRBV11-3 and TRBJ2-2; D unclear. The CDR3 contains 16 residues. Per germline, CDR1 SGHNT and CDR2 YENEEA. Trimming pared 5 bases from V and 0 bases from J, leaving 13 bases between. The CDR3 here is CASSLTSLANTGELFF. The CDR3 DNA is TGTGCCAGCAGCCTGACCTCACTTGCGAACACCGGGGAGCTGTTTTTT.

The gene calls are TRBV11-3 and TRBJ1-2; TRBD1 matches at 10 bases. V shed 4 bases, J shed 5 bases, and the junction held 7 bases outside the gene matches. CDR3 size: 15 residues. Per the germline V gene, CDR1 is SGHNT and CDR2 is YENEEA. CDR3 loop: CASSSDRGRGYGYTF. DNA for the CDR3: TGTGCCAGCAGCTCCGACAGGGGGCGTGGGTATGGCTACACCTTC.

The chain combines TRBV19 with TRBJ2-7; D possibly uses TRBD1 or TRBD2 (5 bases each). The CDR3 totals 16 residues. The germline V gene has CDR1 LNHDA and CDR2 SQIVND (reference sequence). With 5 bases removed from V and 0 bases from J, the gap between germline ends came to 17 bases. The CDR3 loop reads CASSFTGTRSSYEQYF. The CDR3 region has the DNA TGTGCCAGTAGTTTCACCGGGACCAGGAGCTCCTACGAGCAGTACTTC.

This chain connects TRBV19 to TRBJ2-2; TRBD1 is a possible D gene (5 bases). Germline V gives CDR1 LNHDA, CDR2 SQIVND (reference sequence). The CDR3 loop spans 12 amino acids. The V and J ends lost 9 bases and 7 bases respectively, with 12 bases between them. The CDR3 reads CASTTGYGELFF. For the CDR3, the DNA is TGTGCCAGCACCACAGGTTACGGGGAGCTGTTTTTT.

CDR3 bases: TGTGCCAGCAGCTTCTTTGGACAGGGGGGCACAGATACGCAGTATTTT. The encoded protein is CASSFFGQGGTDTQYF. This sequence joins TRBV11-2 and TRBJ2-3; TRBD1 aligns across 10 bases. Trimming took 3 bases from V and 1 from J; bases not matched to a gene: 4. Germline assignment: CDR1 SGHAT and CDR2 FQNNGV. The CDR3 spans 16 residues.

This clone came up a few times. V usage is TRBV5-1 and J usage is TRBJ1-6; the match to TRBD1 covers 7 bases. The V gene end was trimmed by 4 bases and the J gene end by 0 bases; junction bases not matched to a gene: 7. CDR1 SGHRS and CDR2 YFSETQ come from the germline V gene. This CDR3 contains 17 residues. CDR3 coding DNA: TGCGCCAGCAGCCGGGGACAGACGGACTCCTATAATTCACCCCTCCACTTT. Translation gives CASSRGQTDSYNSPLHF.

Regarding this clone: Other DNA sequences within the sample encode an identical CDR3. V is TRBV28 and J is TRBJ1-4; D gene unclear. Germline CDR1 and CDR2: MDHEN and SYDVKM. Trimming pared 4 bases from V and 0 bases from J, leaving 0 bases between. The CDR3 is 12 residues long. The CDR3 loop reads CASSSTNEKLFF. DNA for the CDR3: TGTGCCAGCAGTTCAACTAATGAAAAACTGTTTTTT.

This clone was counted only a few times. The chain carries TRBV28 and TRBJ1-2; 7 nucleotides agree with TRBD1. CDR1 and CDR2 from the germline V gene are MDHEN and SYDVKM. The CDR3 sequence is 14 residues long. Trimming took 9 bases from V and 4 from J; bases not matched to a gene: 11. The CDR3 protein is CASDQGGPVYGYTF. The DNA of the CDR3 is TGTGCCAGTGACCAGGGGGGCCCCGTCTATGGCTACACCTTC.

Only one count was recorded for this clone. The CDR3 here is CASSPGAGYEQYF. The CDR3 DNA is TGTGCCAGCTCACCAGGAGCAGGCTACGAGCAGTACTTC. The chain couples TRBV18 to TRBJ2-7; D is ambiguous. The CDR3 is 13 amino acids. V gave up 2 bases and J gave up 3 bases, with 8 bases separating them. Germline CDR1 and CDR2: KGHSH and LQKENI.

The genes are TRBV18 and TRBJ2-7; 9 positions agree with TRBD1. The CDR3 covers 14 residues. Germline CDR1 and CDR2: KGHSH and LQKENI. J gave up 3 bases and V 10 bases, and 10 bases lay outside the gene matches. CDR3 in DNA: TGTGCCACCTCCCGGGACAGGGCATACTACGAGCAGTACGTC. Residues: CATSRDRAYYEQYV.

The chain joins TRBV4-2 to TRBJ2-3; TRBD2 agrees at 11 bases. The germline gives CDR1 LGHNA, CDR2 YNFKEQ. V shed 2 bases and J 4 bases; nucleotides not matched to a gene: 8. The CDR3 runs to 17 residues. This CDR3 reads CASSQREPGLAADTQYF. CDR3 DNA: TGTGCCAGCAGCCAAAGGGAGCCGGGACTAGCGGCAGATACGCAGTATTTT.